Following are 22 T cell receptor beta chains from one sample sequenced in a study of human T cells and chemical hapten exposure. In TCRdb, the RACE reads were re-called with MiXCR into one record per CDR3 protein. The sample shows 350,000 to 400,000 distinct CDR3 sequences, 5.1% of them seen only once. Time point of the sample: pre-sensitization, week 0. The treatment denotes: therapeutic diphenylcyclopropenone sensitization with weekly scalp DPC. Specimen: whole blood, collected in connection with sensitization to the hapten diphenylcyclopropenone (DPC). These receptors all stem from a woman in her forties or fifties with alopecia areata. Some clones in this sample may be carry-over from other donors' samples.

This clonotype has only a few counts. Written as DNA, the CDR3 is TGTGCCAGCAGTCGAAGGGCCCGGGACAGAACCTACGAGCAGTACTTC. Its translation is CASSRRARDRTYEQYF. The chain employs TRBV7-2 and TRBJ2-7; 7 bases line up with TRBD1. This CDR3 has 16 amino acids. The ends lost 6 bases at V and 2 bases at J; junction bases unmatched: 13. Germline lookup yields CDR1 SGHTA and CDR2 FQGNSA. Drawing the rest from reference TRBV7-2 and TRBJ2-7, the complete variable domain is GAGVSQSPSNKVTEKGKDVELRCDPISGHTALYWYRQSLGQGLEFLIYFQGNSAPDKSGLPSDRFSAERTGGSVSTLTIQRTQQEDSAVYLCASSRRARDRTYEQYFGPGTRLTVT.

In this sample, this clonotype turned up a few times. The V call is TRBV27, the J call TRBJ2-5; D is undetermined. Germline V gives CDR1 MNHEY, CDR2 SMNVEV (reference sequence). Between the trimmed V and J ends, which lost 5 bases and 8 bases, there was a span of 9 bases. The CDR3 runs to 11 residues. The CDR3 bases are TGTGCCAGCAGTAACGATGAAACCCAGTACTTC. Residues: CASSNDETQYF.

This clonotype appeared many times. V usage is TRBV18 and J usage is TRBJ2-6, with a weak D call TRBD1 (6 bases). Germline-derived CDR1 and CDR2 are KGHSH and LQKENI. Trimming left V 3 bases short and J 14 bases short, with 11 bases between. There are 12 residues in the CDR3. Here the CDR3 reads CASSPQGQFLTF. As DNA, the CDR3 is TGTGCCAGCTCACCCCAGGGGCAGTTCCTGACTTTC.

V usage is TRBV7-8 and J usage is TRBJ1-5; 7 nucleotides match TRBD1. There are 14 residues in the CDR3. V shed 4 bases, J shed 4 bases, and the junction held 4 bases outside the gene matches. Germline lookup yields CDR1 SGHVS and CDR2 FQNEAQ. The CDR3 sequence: CASSWDRLNQPQHF. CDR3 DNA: TGTGCCAGCAGCTGGGACAGATTAAATCAGCCCCAGCATTTT. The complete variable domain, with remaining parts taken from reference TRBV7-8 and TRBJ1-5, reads GAGVSQSPRYKVAKRGQDVALRCDPISGHVSLFWYQQALGQGPEFLTYFQNEAQLDKSGLPSDRFFAERPEGSVSTLKIQRTQQEDSAVYLCASSWDRLNQPQHFGDGTRLSIL.

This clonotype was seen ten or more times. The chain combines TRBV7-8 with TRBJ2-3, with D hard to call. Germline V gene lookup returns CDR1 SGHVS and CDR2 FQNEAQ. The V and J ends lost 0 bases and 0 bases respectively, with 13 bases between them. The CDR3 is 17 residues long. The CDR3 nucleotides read TGTGCCAGCAGCTTAGCCGTCGGGCAGGCGAGCACAGATACGCAGTATTTT. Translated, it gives CASSLAVGQASTDTQYF.

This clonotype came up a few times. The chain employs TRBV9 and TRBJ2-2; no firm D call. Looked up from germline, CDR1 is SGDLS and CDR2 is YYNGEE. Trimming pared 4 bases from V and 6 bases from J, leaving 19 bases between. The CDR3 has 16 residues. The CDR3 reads CASSPHEGMIAGELFF. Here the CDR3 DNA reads TGTGCCAGCAGCCCACATGAAGGGATGATAGCCGGGGAGCTGTTTTTT.

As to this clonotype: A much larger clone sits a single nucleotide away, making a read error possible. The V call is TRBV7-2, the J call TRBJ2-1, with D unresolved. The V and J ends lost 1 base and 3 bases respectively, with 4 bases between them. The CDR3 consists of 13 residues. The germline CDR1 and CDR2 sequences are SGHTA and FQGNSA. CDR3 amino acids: CASSLGIYNEQFF. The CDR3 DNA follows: TGTGCCAGCAGCTTAGGTATCTACAATGAGCAGTTCTTC.

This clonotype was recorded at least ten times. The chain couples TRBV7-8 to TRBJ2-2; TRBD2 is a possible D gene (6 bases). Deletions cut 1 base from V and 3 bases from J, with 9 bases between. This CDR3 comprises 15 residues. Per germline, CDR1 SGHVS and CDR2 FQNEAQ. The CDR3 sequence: CASSLGGLYTGELFF. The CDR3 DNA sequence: TGTGCCAGCAGCTTAGGGGGACTTTACACCGGGGAGCTGTTTTTT.

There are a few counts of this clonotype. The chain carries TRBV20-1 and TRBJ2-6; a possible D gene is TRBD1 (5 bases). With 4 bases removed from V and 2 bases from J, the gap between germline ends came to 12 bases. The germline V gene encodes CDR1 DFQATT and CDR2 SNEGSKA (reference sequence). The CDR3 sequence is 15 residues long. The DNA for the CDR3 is TGCAGTGCTAAGGGGCCCCCGCCTGGGGCCAACGTCCTGACTTTC. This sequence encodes CSAKGPPPGANVLTF.

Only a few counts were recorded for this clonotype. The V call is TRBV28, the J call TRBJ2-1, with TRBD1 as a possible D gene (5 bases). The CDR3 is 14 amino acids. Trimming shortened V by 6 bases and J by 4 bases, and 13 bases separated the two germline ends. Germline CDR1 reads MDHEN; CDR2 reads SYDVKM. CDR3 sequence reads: CASRQDSSYNEQFF. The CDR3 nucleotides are TGTGCCAGCAGACAAGACAGTTCTTACAATGAGCAGTTCTTC.

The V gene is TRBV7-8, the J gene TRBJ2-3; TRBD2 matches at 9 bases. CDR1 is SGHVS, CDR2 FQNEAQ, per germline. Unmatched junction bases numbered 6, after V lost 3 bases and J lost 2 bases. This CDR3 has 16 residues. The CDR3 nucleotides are TGTGCCAGCAGCTTTCCGACTAGCGGTCCCACAGATACGCAGTATTTT. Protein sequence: CASSFPTSGPTDTQYF.

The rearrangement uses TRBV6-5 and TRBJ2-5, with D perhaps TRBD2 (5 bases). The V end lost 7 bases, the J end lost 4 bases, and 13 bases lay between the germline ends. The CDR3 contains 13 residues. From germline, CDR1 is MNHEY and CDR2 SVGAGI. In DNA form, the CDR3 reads TGTGCCAGCACCCAGGCGGGTCTAGAGACCCAGTACTTC. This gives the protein CASTQAGLETQYF.

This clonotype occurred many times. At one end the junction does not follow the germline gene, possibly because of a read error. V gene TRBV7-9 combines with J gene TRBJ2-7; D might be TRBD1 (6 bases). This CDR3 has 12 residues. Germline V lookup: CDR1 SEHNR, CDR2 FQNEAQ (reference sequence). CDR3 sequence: CASSPYGQRLHF. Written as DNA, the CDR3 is TGTGCCAGCAGCCCTTATGGACAGCGGCTGCACTTC. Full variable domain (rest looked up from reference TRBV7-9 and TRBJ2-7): DTGVSQNPRHKITKRGQNVTFRCDPISEHNRLYWYRQTLGQGPEFLTYFQNEAQLEKSRLLSDRFSAERPKGSFSTLEIQRTEQGDSAMYLCASSPYGQRLHFGPGTRLTVT.

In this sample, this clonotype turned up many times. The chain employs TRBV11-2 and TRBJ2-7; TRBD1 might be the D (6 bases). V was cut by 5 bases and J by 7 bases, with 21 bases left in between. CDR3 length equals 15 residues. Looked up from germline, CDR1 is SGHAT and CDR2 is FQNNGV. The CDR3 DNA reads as TGTGCCAGCAGCCCCCCGAGGGGCTTGCAGGGGGAGCAGTACTTC. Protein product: CASSPPRGLQGEQYF. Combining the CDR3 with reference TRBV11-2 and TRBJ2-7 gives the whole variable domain EAGVAQSPRYKIIEKRQSVAFWCNPISGHATLYWYQQILGQGPKLLIQFQNNGVVDDSQLPKDRFSAERLKGVDSTLKIQPAKLEDSAVYLCASSPPRGLQGEQYFGPGTRLTVT.

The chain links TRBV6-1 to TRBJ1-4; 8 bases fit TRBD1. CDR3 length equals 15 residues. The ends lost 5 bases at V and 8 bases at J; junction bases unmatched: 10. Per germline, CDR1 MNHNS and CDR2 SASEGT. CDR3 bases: TGTGCCAGCAGTCCACTAAGCGACAGGGGAGAAAAACTGTTTTTT. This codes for CASSPLSDRGEKLFF.

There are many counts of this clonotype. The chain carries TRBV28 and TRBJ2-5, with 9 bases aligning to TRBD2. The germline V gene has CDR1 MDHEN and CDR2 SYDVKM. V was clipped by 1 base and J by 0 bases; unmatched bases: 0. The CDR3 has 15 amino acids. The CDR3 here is CASSLLAGDQETQYF. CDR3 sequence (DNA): TGTGCCAGCAGTTTATTAGCGGGGGACCAAGAGACCCAGTACTTC.

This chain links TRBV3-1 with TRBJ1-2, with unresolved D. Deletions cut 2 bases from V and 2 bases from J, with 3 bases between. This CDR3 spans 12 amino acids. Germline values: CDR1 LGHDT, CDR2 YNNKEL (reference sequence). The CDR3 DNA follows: TGTGCCAGCAGCCAACTCAACTATGGCTACACCTTC. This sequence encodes CASSQLNYGYTF.

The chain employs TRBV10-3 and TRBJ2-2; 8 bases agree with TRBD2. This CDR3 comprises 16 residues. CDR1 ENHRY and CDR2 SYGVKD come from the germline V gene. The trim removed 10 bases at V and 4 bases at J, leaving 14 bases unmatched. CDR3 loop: CATSSGGQIVTGELFF. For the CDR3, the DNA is TGTGCCACCTCTTCGGGGGGGCAAATCGTCACCGGGGAGCTGTTTTTT.

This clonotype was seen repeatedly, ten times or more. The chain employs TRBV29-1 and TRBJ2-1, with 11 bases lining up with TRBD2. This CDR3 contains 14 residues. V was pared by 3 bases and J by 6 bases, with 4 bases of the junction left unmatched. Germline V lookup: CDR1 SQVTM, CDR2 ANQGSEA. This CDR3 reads CSVDPGLAANEQFF. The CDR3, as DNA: TGCAGCGTTGACCCGGGACTAGCGGCCAATGAGCAGTTCTTC.

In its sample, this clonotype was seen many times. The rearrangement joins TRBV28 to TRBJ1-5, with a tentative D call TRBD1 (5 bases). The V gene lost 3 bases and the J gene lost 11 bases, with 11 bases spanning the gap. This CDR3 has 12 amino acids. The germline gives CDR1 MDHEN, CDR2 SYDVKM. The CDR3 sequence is CASSFRVGAQHF. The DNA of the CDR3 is TGTGCCAGCAGTTTCAGGGTTGGGGCCCAGCATTTT.

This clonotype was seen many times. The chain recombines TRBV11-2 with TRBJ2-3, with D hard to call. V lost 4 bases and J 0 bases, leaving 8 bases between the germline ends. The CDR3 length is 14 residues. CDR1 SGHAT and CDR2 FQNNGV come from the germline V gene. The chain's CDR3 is CASSSGRSTDTQYF. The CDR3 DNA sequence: TGTGCCAGCAGCTCTGGACGGAGCACAGATACGCAGTATTTT.

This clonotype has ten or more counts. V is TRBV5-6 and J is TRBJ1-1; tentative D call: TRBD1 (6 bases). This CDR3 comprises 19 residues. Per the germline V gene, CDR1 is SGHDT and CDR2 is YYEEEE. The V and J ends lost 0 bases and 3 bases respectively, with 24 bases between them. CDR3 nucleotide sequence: TGTGCCAGCAGCTTGGGGGGGCCCAGGTTCACGACTAAAGACACTGAAGCTTTCTTT. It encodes CASSLGGPRFTTKDTEAFF.